This T cell receptor beta chain was profiled in a study of blood T cell repertoires in COVID-19. Whole-study context: COVID-19 samples from acute and convalescent phases originated in the United States, Italy and Spain. Sources were T cells, B-cell-depleted T cells, or PBMCs; the material itself was cDNA or gDNA.

CDR1 and CDR2 from the germline V gene are MDHEN and SYDVKM. CDR3 length: 13 residues. Trimming took off 6 bases at V and 1 base at J, with 9 bases between the two ends. Authors' analysis steps: Estimation of nucleated cell counts relied on the amplification of reference gene primers. Libraries were prepared by immunoSEQ multiplex PCR; TCRdb keeps only in-frame clonotypes and omits some of them. V, J and clone size derive from that table, while D and trimming were established from the DNA sequence. The sample contains about 53,000 clones, 78% of which appear only once. The specimen sequenced was peripheral blood. The clonotype was recovered from a human donor with active or convalescent COVID-19. The donor label of this sample is uncertain. This sequence joins TRBV28 and TRBJ1-1; D uncertain. This CDR3 reads CASRVQKNTEAFF. The CDR3 DNA is TGTGCCAGCAGGGTACAGAAGAACACTGAAGCTTTCTTT.